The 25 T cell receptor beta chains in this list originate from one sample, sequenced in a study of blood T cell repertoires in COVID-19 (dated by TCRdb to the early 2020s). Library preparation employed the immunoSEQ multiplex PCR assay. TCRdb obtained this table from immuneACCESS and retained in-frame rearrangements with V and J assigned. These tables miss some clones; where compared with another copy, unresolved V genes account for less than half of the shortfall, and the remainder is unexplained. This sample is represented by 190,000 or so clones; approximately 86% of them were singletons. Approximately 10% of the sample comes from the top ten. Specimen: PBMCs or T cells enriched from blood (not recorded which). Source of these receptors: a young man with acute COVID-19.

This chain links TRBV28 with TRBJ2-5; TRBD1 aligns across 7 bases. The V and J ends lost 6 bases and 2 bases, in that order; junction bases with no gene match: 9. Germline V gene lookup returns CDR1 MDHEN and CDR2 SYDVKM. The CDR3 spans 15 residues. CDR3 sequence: CASRPLKGAQETQYF. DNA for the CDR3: TGTGCCAGCAGACCCCTTAAGGGGGCTCAAGAGACCCAGTACTTC. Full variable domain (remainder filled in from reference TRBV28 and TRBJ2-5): DVKVTQSSRYLVKRTGEKVFLECVQDMDHENMFWYRQDPGLGLRLIYFSYDVKMKEKGDIPEGYSVSREKKERFSLILESASTNQTSMYLCASRPLKGAQETQYFGPGTRLLVL.

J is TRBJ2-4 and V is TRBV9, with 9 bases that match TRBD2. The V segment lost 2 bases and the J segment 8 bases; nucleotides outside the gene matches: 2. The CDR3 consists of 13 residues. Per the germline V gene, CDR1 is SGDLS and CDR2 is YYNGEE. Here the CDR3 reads CASSVSGSDIQYF. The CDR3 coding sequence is TGTGCCAGCAGCGTTAGCGGGAGTGACATTCAGTACTTC.

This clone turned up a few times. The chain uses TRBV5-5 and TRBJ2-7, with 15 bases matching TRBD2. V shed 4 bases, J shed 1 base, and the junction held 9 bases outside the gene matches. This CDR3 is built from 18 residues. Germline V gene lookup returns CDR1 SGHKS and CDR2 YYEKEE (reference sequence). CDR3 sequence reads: CASSTPGLAGGRSYEQYF. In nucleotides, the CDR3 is TGTGCCAGCAGCACCCCGGGACTAGCGGGAGGTAGGTCCTACGAGCAGTACTTC.

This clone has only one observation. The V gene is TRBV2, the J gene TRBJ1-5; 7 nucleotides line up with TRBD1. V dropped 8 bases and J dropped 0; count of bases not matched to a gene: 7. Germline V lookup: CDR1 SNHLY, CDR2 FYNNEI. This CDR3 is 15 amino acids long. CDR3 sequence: CASRSTGNSNQPQHF. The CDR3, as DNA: TGTGCCAGCCGATCGACAGGGAATAGCAATCAGCCCCAGCATTTT.

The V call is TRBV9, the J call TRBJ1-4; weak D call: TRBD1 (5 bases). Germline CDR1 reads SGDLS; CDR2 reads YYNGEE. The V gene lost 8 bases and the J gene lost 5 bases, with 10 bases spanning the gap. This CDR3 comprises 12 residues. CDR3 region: CASLTENEKLFF. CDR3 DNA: TGTGCCAGTTTGACAGAGAATGAAAAACTGTTTTTT.

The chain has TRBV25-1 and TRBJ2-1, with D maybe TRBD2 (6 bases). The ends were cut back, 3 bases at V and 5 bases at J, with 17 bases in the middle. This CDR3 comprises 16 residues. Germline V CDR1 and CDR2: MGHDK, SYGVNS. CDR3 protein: CASSDLPGLVDNEQFF. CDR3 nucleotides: TGTGCCAGCAGTGATCTCCCGGGACTTGTGGACAATGAGCAGTTCTTC.

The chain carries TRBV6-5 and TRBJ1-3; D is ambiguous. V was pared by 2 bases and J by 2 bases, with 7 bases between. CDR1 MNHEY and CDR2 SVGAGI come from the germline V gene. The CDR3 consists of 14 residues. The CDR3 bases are TGTGCCAGCAGTTACCTAGGTACTGGAAACACCATATATTTT. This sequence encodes CASSYLGTGNTIYF.

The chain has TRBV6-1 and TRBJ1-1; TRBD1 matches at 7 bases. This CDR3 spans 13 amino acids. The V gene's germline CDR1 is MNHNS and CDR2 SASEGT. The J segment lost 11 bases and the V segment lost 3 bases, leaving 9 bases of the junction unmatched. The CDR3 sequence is CASSEGRGDIAFF. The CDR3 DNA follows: TGTGCCAGCAGTGAGGGCAGGGGGGATATCGCTTTCTTT.

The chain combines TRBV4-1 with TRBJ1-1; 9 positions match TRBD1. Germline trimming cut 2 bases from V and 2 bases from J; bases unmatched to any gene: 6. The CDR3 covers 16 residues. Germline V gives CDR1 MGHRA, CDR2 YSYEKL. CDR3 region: CASSQTGTGINTEAFF. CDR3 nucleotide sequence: TGCGCCAGCAGCCAAACCGGGACAGGGATCAACACTGAAGCTTTCTTT.

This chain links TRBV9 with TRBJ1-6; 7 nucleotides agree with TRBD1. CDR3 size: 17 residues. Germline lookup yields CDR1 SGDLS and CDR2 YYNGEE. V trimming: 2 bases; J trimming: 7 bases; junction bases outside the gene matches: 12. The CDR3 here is CASSVDLSGQSNSPLHF. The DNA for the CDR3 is TGTGCCAGCAGCGTGGATCTATCGGGACAGTCGAATTCACCCCTCCACTTT. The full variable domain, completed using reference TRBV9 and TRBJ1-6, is DSGVTQTPKHLITATGQRVTLRCSPRSGDLSVYWYQQSLDQGLQFLIQYYNGEERAKGNILERFSAQQFPDLHSELNLSSLELGDSALYFCASSVDLSGQSNSPLHFGNGTRLTVT.

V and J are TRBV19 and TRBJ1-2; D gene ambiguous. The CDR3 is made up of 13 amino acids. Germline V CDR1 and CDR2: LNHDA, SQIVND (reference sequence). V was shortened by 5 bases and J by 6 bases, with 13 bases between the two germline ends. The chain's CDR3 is CASSSHSLDGYTF. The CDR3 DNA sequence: TGTGCCAGTAGTTCTCACAGCTTAGATGGCTACACCTTC.

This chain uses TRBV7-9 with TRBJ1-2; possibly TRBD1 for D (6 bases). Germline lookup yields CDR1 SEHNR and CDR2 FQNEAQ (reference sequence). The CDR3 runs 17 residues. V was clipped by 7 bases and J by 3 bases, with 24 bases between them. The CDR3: CASTPPRGAQGHYGYTF. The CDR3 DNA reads TGTGCCAGCACCCCACCCCGGGGGGCCCAGGGGCACTATGGCTACACCTTC.

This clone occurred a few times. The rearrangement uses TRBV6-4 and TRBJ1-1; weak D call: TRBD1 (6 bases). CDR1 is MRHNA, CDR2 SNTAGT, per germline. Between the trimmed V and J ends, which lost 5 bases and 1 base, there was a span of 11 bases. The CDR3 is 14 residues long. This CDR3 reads CASSRDTENTEAFF. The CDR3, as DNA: TGTGCCAGCAGTAGGGACACTGAGAACACTGAAGCTTTCTTT.

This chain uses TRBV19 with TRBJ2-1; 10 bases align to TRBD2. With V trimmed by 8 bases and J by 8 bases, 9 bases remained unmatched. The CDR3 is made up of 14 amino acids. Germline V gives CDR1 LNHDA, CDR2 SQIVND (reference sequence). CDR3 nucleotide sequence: TGTGCCAGTTCCGCTAGCGGGAGAGAGTATGAGCAGTTCTTC. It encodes CASSASGREYEQFF.

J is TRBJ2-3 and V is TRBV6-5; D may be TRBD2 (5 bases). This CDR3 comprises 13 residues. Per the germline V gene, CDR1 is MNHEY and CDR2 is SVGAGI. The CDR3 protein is CTNTLGGTDTQYF. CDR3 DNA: TGTACGAACACCCTCGGCGGGACAGATACGCAGTATTTT.

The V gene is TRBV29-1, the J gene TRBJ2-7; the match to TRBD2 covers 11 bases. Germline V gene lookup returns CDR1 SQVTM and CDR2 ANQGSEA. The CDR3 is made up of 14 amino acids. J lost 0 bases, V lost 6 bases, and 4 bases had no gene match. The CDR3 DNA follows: TGCAGCGTCGATGGGACTAGCGGCTCCTACGAGCAGTACTTC. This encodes CSVDGTSGSYEQYF.

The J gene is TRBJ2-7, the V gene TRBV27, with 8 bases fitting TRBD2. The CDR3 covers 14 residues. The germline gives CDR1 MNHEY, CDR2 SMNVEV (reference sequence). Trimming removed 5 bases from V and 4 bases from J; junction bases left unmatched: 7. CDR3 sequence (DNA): TGTGCCAGCAGTCCCCAGACTAGCGCATACGAGCAGTACTTC. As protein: CASSPQTSAYEQYF.

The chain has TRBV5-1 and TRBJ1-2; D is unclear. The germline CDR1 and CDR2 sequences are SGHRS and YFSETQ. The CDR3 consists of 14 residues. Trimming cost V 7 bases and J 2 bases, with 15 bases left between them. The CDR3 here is CASRTEPLNYGYTF. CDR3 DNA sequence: TGCGCCAGCCGGACTGAACCTCTGAACTATGGCTACACCTTC. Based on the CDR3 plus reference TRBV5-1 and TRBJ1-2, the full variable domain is KAGVTQTPRYLIKTRGQQVTLSCSPISGHRSVSWYQQTPGQGLQFLFEYFSETQRNKGNFPGRFSGRQFSNSRSEMNVSTLELGDSALYLCASRTEPLNYGYTFGSGTRLTVV.

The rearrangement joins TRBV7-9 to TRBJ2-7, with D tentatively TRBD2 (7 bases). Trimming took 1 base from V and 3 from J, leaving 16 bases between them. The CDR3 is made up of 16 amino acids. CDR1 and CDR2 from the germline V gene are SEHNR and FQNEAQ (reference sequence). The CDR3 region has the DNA TGTGCCAGCAGCTTAGTGGGGGGGCACCTGAACTACGAGCAGTACTTC. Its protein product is CASSLVGGHLNYEQYF.

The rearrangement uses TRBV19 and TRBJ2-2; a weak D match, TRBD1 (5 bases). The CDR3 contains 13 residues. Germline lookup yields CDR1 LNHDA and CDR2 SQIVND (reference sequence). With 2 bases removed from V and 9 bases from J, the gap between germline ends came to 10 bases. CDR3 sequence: CASSIFSGRELFF. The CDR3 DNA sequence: TGTGCCAGTAGTATATTCTCAGGGCGGGAGCTGTTTTTT.

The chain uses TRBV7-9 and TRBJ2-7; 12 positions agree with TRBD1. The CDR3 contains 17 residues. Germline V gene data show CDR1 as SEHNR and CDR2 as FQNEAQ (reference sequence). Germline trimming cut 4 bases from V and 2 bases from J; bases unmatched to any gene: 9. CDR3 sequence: CASSSDYGTGGPYEQYF. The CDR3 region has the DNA TGTGCCAGCAGCTCCGATTACGGGACAGGGGGCCCCTACGAGCAGTACTTC.

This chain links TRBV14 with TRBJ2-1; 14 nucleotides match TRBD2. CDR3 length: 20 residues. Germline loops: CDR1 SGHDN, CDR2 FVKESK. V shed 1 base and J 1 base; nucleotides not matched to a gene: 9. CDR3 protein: CASSQGRGLAGVWSYNEQFF. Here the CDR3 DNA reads TGTGCCAGCAGCCAAGGAAGGGGACTAGCGGGAGTATGGTCCTACAATGAGCAGTTCTTC.

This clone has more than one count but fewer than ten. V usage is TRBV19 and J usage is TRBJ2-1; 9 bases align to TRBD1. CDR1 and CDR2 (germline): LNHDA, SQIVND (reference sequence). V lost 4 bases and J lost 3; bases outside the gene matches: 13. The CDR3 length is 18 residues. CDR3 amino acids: CASSTTSTDRGDYNEQFF. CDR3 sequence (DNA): TGTGCCAGTAGTACCACATCGACGGACAGGGGCGACTACAATGAGCAGTTCTTC.

In DNA form, the CDR3 reads TGTGCCAGCAGCCAAGGACTAGCGGCCCTAAATGAGCAGTTCTTC. It encodes CASSQGLAALNEQFF. The rearrangement links TRBV3-1 (or the pseudogene TRBV3-2) to TRBJ2-1, with 9 bases lining up with TRBD2. Germline-derived CDR1 and CDR2 are LGHDT and YNNKEL (reference sequence). The J segment lost 7 bases and the V segment lost 1 base, leaving 5 bases of the junction unmatched. The CDR3 contains 15 residues.

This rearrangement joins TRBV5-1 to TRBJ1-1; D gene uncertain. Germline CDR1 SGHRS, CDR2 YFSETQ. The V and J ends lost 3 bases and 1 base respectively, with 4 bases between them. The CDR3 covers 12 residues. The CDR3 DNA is TGCGCCAGCAGCTCAGGGAACACTGAAGCTTTCTTT. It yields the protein CASSSGNTEAFF.